This TCR beta chain was obtained from a study of T cells in localized non-small cell lung cancer (dated by TCRdb to between 2020 and 2021). At the level of the whole study: Comparing tumors with uninvolved tumor-adjacent lungs, the study looked at the T cell repertoires of 200 to 250 patients with early-stage NSCLC. A mean age of 66.3 years was recorded for the NSCLC patients, of whom roughly 130 were male and 107 were female. All 250 or so NSCLC patients in the cohort were treatment-naive and had localized lung tumors that were resected.

A remark on this clone: It has no known antigen specificity. Per-base quality was not reported, and no clone a single base away is much larger than it.

At diagnosis, peripheral blood, uninvolved tumor-adjacent lung and tumor were collected and stored as a combination of fresh-frozen and FFPE material. Blood samples were analyzed as peripheral blood mononuclear cells for TCR repertoire profiling. TCR beta CDR3 regions were sequenced from DNA using the immunoSEQ Assay. Per the original workflow: T cell density was computed as TCR beta template counts normalized to usable DNA estimated by amplifying housekeeping genes. The preseqR package was used to estimate richness by extrapolating to 400,000 templates for PBMC samples and to 120,000 templates for tissue samples. Clonality was defined by subtracting Pielou's evenness from one. Tissue-enriched TCRs were identified through differential abundance testing performed on productive amino-acid clonotypes, with a minimum total count of 5 and an alpha of 0.1. The Jaccard Index and the Morisita Overlap Index were used to measure repertoire overlap between compartments. GLIPH grouped TCR beta CDR3s together with public tetramer-defined viral CDR3s, and a viral motif had to include at least three viral sequences and also show V-gene enrichment. TCRdb mirrors the immuneACCESS table, restricted to in-frame sequences. Some clones are absent from its copies; in checked studies, under half trace to an unresolved V gene, and the reason for the others is unknown. V and J calls and clone size follow that table, whereas D and trimming were derived from the DNA. The sample table records about 40,000 clones; around 87% of these occur just once. The leading ten clones occupy around 3.7% of the sample.

General findings and caveats noted by the study authors: Of the top 100 tumor clones, a median of roughly 60 were detected in paired uninvolved adjacent lung; some 28 were also among that lung's top 100. Because of the exploratory design, TCR variables were selected using unadjusted p-values without false-discovery rate correction. Longer overall survival was associated with higher blood T cell density, whereas shorter survival was associated with higher adjacent-lung clonality. Multi-region tumor sequencing was not performed, so intratumor heterogeneity could not be excluded. Uninvolved tumor-adjacent lung showed the highest T cell clonality, higher than tumor, which suggests more focused antigenic responses in the uninvolved tumor-adjacent lung.

The germline V gene gives CDR1 as MNHEY and CDR2 as SVGAGI. The germline V end is reduced by 6 bases and the J end by 5 bases; junction bases left unmatched: 3. The CDR3 numbers 14 residues from cysteine through phenylalanine. The DNA shown is the 42-base CDR3, in frame from base 1. Sequenced here: peripheral blood, sampled before any cancer treatment. The sequence derives from a man aged 18-55 years with stage I lung adenocarcinoma. The rearrangement joined TRBV6-5 to TRBJ2-7; 14 of the junction bases match TRBD2. This receptor carries the CDR3 CASRRLAGGNEQYF. The DNA sequence is given as TGTGCCAGCAGGAGACTAGCGGGGGGGAACGAGCAGTACTTC.